These 12 T cell receptor beta chains were sequenced from one sample in a study of T cells after yellow fever vaccination. TCRdb reprocessed the 5' RACE reads via MiXCR and lists one record per CDR3 protein. The table shows more than 350,000 distinct CDR3 sequences, with about 9.9% occurring only once. The sample in question was PBMCs, obtained on the day of the first yellow fever vaccination. Every receptor here comes from a man in his late teens or twenties who received the YFV17D yellow fever vaccine.

About this clonotype: The junction departs from the called germline gene at one end, perhaps through a read error. This rearrangement joins TRBV28 to TRBJ2-1; D gene uncertain. Germline values: CDR1 MDHEN, CDR2 SYDVKM. This CDR3 contains 16 residues. Written as DNA, the CDR3 is TGTGCCAGCAGTTTCCCCCAGCTACGAGATCTCAATCAGCAGTTCTTC. Its protein product is CASSFPQLRDLNQQFF.

This clonotype was recorded a few times. J is TRBJ1-6 and V is TRBV7-2; unclear D gene. This CDR3 region has 14 residues. Germline CDR1 SGHTA, CDR2 FQGNSA. V lost 5 bases and J lost 5, with 10 bases in between. CDR3 DNA sequence: TGTGCCAGCAGCGGTACCAGTAATAATTCACCCCTCCACTTT. Translation gives CASSGTSNNSPLHF. Variable domain in full (rest from reference TRBV7-2 and TRBJ1-6): GAGVSQSPSNKVTEKGKDVELRCDPISGHTALYWYRQSLGQGLEFLIYFQGNSAPDKSGLPSDRFSAERTGGSVSTLTIQRTQQEDSAVYLCASSGTSNNSPLHFGNGTRLTVT.

The chain joins TRBV20-1 to TRBJ1-2; D remains ambiguous. The length of the CDR3 is 12 residues. Germline assignment: CDR1 DFQATT and CDR2 SNEGSKA (reference sequence). The V and J ends lost 6 bases and 3 bases respectively, with 11 bases between them. CDR3 sequence: CSAPTVDYGYTF. CDR3 coding DNA: TGCAGTGCACCAACAGTCGACTATGGCTACACCTTC.

This chain connects TRBV7-8 to TRBJ1-3; D perhaps matches TRBD1 (5 bases). Trimming shortened V by 5 bases and J by 9 bases, and 11 bases separated the two germline ends. The CDR3 has 12 amino acids. CDR1 and CDR2 (germline): SGHVS, FQNEAQ. The CDR3 coding sequence is TGTGCCAGCAGCCTCGACAGAAGCACCATATATTTT. It translates to CASSLDRSTIYF.

This clonotype appeared many times. This rearrangement joins TRBV4-3 to TRBJ2-5, with 9 bases matching TRBD1. From germline, CDR1 is LGHNA and CDR2 YSLEER. V dropped 1 base and J dropped 5; count of bases not matched to a gene: 5. This CDR3 is built from 15 residues. The CDR3 DNA follows: TGCGCCAGCAGCCAAGCCGGGACAGGGCCCGAGACCCAGTACTTC. Its translation is CASSQAGTGPETQYF.

The V gene is TRBV4-1, the J gene TRBJ1-6; the D gene is possibly TRBD1 (5 bases). V was clipped by 0 bases and J by 14 bases, with 8 bases between them. The CDR3 is 12 amino acids. Germline CDR1 is MGHRA and CDR2 is YSYEKL. CDR3 amino acids: CASSQDRGALHF. The CDR3 DNA follows: TGCGCCAGCAGCCAAGATAGGGGAGCCCTCCACTTT.

The chain joins TRBV20-1 to TRBJ2-1; no definite D call. This CDR3 has 12 residues. The germline V gene encodes CDR1 DFQATT and CDR2 SNEGSKA (reference sequence). V gave up 6 bases and J gave up 7 bases, with 13 bases separating them. Here the CDR3 DNA reads TGCAGTGCCCTTGCGGAACGGAATGAGCAGTTCTTC. This sequence encodes CSALAERNEQFF.

This clonotype was detected a few times. The V call is TRBV9, the J call TRBJ2-5, with TRBD1 matching 8 bases. V lost 0 bases and J lost 3; bases outside the gene matches: 4. CDR3 size: 15 residues. Germline V CDR1 and CDR2: SGDLS, YYNGEE. The CDR3 DNA sequence: TGTGCCAGCAGCGTAGTGGGGACAGGTGAAGAGACCCAGTACTTC. Residues: CASSVVGTGEETQYF.

The J gene is TRBJ1-2, the V gene TRBV5-1, with 8 bases identical to TRBD1. V was clipped by 1 base and J by 6 bases; unmatched bases: 5. This CDR3 comprises 14 residues. Germline V gives CDR1 SGHRS, CDR2 YFSETQ. CDR3 DNA: TGCGCCAGCAGCTTGCTACGGACAGGGCATGGCTACACCTTC. Translation gives CASSLLRTGHGYTF.

This clonotype was observed a few times. The chain has TRBV6-1 and TRBJ1-6; 8 nucleotides match TRBD1. The germline gives CDR1 MNHNS, CDR2 SASEGT. The CDR3 length is 15 residues. Unmatched junction bases numbered 12, after V lost 8 bases and J lost 9 bases. The CDR3 region is CASGRGRDSISPLHF. The CDR3 nucleotides are TGTGCCAGCGGCAGGGGGCGAGATAGTATTTCACCCCTCCACTTT.

This clonotype came up a few times. J is TRBJ2-1 and V is TRBV19, with 10 bases that match TRBD2. CDR3 size: 15 residues. Germline CDR1 is LNHDA and CDR2 is SQIVND (reference sequence). Trimming took 5 bases from V and 4 from J; bases not matched to a gene: 5. Written as DNA, the CDR3 is TGTGCCAGTAGTGTTACTAGCGGGGAATACAATGAGCAGTTCTTC. Encoded protein: CASSVTSGEYNEQFF.

There are a few counts of this clonotype. The chain recombines TRBV4-1 with TRBJ2-7, with D perhaps TRBD2 (5 bases). This CDR3 comprises 14 residues. V was clipped by 0 bases and J by 2 bases, with 8 bases between them. Germline lookup yields CDR1 MGHRA and CDR2 YSYEKL. For the CDR3, the DNA is TGCGCCAGCAGCCAAGATAACGGGGCCTACGAGCAGTACGTC. Its translation: CASSQDNGAYEQYV.